This T cell receptor (beta chain) appears in the sequencing data of a study of blood T cell repertoires in COVID-19. Study context: COVID-19 samples, acute and convalescent, were from the United States, Italy and Spain. T cells, B-cell-depleted T cells, or PBMCs provided the cDNA or gDNA that served as material.

Authors' processing steps: Researchers report that nucleated cell counts were estimated from reference gene primer amplification. Only in-frame clones appear in the TCRdb table, and some are missing; sequencing was by immunoSEQ multiplex PCR. V, J and clone size were drawn from that table, and D and trimming were deduced from the DNA. In the table there are just under 65,000 clones, about 70% of which are singletons. Losses at the gene ends were 5 bases for V and 5 bases for J; bases not matched to a gene: 9. This CDR3 has 14 amino acids. Germline lookup yields CDR1 SGHTA and CDR2 FQGNSA. Sequencing used peripheral blood. This receptor was identified in a human donor in a cohort sampled during active COVID-19. V usage is TRBV7-2 and J usage is TRBJ2-7; 7 bases map to TRBD1. CDR3 bases: TGTGCCAGCAGCACAGACAGGGTGAAGCACGAGCAGTACTTC. This translates into CASSTDRVKHEQYF.